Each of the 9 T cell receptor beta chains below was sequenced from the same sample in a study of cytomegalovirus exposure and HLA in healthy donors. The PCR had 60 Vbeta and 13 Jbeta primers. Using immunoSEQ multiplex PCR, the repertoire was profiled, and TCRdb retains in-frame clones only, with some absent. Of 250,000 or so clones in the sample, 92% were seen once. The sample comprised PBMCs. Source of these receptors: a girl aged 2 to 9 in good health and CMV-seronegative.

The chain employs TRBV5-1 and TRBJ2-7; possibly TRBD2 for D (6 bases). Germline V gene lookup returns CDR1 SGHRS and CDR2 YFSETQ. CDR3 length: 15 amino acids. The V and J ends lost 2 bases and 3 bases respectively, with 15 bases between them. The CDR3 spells CASSLVGGKDYEQYF. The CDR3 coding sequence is TGCGCCAGCAGCTTAGTTGGGGGGAAAGACTACGAGCAGTACTTC.

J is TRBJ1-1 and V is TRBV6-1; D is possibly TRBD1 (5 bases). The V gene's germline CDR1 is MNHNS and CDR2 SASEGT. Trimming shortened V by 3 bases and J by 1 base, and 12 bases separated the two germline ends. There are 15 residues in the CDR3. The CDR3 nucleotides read TGTGCCAGCAGTGATGCAGGGTATGCGAACACTGAAGCTTTCTTT. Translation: CASSDAGYANTEAFF.

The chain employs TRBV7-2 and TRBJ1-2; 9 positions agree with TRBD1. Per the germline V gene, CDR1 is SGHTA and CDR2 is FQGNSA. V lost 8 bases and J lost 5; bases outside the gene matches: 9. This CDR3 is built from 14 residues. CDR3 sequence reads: CASHPGQGSYGYTF. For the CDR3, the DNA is TGTGCCAGCCACCCTGGACAGGGGAGTTATGGCTACACCTTC.

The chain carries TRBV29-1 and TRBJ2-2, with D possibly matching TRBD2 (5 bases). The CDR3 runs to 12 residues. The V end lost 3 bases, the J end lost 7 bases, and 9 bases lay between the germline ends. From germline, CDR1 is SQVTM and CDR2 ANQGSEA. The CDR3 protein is CSVDLAVGELFF. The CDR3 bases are TGCAGCGTTGACCTAGCTGTCGGGGAGCTGTTTTTT.

CDR3 in amino acids: CASSLGGVGELFF. The DNA of the CDR3 is TGTGCCAGCAGCTTGGGTGGAGTAGGGGAGCTGTTTTTT. V and J are TRBV5-6 and TRBJ2-2; D is ambiguous. The V end lost 0 bases, the J end lost 8 bases, and 8 bases lay between the germline ends. The germline V gene encodes CDR1 SGHDT and CDR2 YYEEEE. The CDR3 runs 13 residues.

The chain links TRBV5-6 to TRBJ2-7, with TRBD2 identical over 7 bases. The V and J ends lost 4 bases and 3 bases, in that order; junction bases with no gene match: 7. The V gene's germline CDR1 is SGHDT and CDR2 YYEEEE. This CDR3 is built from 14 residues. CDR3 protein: CASSRTPGGYEQYF. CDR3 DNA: TGTGCCAGCAGCCGTACACCGGGGGGCTACGAGCAGTACTTC.

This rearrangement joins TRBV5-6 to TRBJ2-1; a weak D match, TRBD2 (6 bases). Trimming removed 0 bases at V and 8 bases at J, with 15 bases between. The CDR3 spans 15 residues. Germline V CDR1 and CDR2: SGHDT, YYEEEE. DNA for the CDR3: TGTGCCAGCAGCTTGGTTCTAGCGCCGGGCGATGAGCAGTTCTTC. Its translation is CASSLVLAPGDEQFF.

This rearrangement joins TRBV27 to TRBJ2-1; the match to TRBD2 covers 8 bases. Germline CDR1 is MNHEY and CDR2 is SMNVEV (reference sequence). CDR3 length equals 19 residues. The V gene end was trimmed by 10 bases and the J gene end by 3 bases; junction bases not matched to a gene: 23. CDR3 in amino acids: CATKRLVISGGAGYNEQFF. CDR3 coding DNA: TGTGCCACTAAACGCCTCGTCATCTCCGGGGGGGCGGGCTACAATGAGCAGTTCTTC.

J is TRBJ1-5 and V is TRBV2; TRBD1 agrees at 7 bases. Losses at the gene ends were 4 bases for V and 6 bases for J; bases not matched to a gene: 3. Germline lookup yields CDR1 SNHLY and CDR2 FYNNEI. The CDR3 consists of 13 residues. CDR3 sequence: CASSGTGSQPQHF. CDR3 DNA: TGTGCCAGCAGTGGGACAGGCAGTCAGCCCCAGCATTTT.